The T cell receptor beta chain described here comes from a study of blood T cell repertoires in COVID-19. The V end was cut by 6 bases, the J end by 1 base, with 14 bases between. The CDR3 is 15 residues long. Germline V gene lookup returns CDR1 LGHNT and CDR2 FRNRAP. In the authors' methods: Researchers report that nucleated cell counts were estimated from reference gene primer amplification. TCRdb's copy holds only in-frame clones and misses some; the assay was immunoSEQ multiplex PCR. V, J and clone size were drawn from that table, and D and trimming were deduced from the DNA. Of a few hundred thousand clones detected, 80% to 90% appear once; the ten largest clones hold 3.5% to 4.5%. Participant ages covered about 18 to 95 years across 24 US areas. The study assigned cohorts using participant-reported clinical history. Symptom resolution, clearance, or two negative PCRs marked the recovered donors of Cohort 3.

V gene TRBV12-5 combines with J gene TRBJ2-3; tentative D call: TRBD1 (5 bases). The origin of this receptor is a woman aged 25 to 39 who had recovered from COVID-19. Sequencing was carried out using PBMCs or T cells enriched from blood (not recorded which). Here the CDR3 DNA reads TGTGCTAGTGGACCTGAAGGACATCGCACAGATACGCAGTATTTT. Amino acids: CASGPEGHRTDTQYF. The full variable domain, in which reference TRBV12-5 and TRBJ2-3 provide the parts outside the CDR3, is DARVTQTPRHKVTEMGQEVTMRCQPILGHNTVFWYRQTMMQGLELLAYFRNRAPLDDSGMPKDRFSAEMPDATLATLKIQPSEPRDSAVYFCASGPEGHRTDTQYFGPGTRLTVL.